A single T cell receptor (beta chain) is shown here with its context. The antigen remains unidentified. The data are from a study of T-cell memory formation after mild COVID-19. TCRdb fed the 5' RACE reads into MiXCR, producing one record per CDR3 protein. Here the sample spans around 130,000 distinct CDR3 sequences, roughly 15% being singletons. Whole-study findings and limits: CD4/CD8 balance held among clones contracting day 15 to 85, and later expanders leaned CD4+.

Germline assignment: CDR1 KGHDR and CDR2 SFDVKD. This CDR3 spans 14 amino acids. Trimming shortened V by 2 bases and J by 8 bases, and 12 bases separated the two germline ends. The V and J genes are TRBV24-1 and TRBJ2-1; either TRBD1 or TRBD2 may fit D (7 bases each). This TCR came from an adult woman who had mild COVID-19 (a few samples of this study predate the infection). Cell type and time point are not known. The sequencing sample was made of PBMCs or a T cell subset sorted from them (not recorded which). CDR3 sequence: CATSDSGRGHEQFF. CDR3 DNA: TGTGCCACCAGTGATTCAGGGAGGGGGCATGAGCAGTTCTTC.